The clone carrying this T cell receptor beta chain was recorded a few times. CDR1 is SGHAT and CDR2 is FQNNGV in the germline V gene. After removal of 5 bases from V and 4 bases from J, the junction contained 11 bases not matched to a gene. There are 16 residues in the CDR3. How the authors handled the data: Amplifying reference gene primers gave estimates of nucleated cell counts. The table came from immunoSEQ multiplex PCR; TCRdb's copy has only in-frame clones and leaves some out. Clone size and V and J calls were adopted from that table, with D and trimming inferred from the DNA. The data show 200,000 to 250,000 clones, 86% seen once. The data stem from a study of blood T cell repertoires in COVID-19. Cohort 3 donors were reported recovered after two negative PCRs, clearance, or symptom resolution.

The genes are TRBV11-2 and TRBJ1-5, with 7 bases matching TRBD1. This TCR came from a woman between 50 and 59 years old who had recovered from COVID-19. Sequencing used PBMCs or T cells enriched from blood (not recorded which). The CDR3 spells CASSVSGTEKNQPQHF. The CDR3 DNA sequence: TGTGCCAGCAGCGTATCCGGGACAGAAAAGAATCAGCCCCAGCATTTT.